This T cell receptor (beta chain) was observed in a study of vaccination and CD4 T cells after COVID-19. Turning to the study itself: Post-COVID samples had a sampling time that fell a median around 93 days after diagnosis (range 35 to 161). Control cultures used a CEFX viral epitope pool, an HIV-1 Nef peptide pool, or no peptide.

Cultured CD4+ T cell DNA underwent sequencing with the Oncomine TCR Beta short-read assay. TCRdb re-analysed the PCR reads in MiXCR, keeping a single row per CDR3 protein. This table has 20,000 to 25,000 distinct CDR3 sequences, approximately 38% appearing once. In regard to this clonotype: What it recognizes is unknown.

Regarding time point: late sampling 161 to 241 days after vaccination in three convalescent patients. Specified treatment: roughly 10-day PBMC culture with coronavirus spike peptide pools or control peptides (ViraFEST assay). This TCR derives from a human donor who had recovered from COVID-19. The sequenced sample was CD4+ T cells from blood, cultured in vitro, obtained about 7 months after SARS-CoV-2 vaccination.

The chain's CDR3 is CASSLRRITDTQYF. The CDR3 bases are TGTGCCAGCAGCTTGAGGCGGATCACAGATACGCAGTATTTT. The chain has TRBV5-8 and TRBJ2-3; no reliable D call. The CDR3 totals 14 residues. V dropped 1 base and J dropped 2 bases, with 8 bases sitting between them. Germline CDR1 SGHTS, CDR2 YDEGEE.